The clone carrying this TCR beta chain was seen only a few times. Original data processing: A classifier of distant metastasis in papillary thyroid cancer was built from CDR3 differences (across clinicopathological groups). TCRdb recomputed clones from the PCR reads via MiXCR. Clone size and V and J calls follow TCRdb, not the original study. This sample has fewer than 7,500 clones; around 29% occur once, and the top ten carry roughly a sixth. These data originate in a study of metastatic and nonmetastatic thyroid tumors. Study as a whole: Malignant and benign thyroid patients had repertoires compared in peripheral blood and tumor or nodule tissue.

CDR1 and CDR2 (germline): MNHEY, SVGEGT. The CDR3 is made up of 12 amino acids. V lost 4 bases and J 16 bases, leaving 14 bases between the germline ends. Not a single patient had been given any form of treatment at any point before undergoing thyroid surgery. This receptor was taken from a female donor with papillary thyroid cancer or a benign thyroid nodule (not recorded which). Some clones in this sample may be carry-over from other donors' samples. Sequencing was carried out using adjacent normal tissue. The chain combines TRBV6-2 or TRBV6-3 with TRBJ1-6; D is perhaps TRBD1 (5 bases). The CDR3 here is CASSSPRGTLHF. In nucleotides, the CDR3 is TGTGCCAGCAGTTCCCCTCGGGGGACTCTCCACTTT.